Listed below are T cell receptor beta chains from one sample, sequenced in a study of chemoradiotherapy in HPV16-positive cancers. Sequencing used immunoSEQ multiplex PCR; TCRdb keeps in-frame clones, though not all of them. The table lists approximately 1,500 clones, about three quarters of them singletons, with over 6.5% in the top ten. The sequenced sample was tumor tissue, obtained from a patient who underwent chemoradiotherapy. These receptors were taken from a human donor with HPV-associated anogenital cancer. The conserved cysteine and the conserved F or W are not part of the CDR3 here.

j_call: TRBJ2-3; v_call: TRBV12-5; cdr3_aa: ASGAGTYITDTQY
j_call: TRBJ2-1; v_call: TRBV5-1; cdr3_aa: ATSAGIADTYNEQF
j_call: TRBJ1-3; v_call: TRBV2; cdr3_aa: ASSLRTARLSGNTIY
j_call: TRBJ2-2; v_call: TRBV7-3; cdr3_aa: ASSRQAGELF
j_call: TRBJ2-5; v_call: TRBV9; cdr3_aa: ASSLGPGETQY
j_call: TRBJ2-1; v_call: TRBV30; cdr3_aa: AGWTESYNEQF
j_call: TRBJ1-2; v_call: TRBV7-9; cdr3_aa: AIITSGGSSSVRYT
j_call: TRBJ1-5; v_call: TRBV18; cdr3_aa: ASSPGRESNQPQH
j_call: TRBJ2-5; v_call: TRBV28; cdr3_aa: ASSRSGGADRDEVTQY
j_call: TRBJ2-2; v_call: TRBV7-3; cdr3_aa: ASSSRTGGSGELF
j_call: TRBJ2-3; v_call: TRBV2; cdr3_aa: ASSETSTDTQY